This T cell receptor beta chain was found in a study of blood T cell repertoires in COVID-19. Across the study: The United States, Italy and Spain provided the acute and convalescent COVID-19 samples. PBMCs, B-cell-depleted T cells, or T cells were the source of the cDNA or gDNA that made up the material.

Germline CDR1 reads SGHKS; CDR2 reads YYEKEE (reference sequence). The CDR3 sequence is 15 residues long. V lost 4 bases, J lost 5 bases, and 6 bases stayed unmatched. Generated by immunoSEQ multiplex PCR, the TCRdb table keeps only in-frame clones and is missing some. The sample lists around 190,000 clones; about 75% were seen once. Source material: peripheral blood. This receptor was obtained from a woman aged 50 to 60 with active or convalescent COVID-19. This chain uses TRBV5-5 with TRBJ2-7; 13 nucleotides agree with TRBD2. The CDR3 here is CASSAGLAGENEQYF. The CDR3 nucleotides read TGTGCCAGCAGCGCAGGACTAGCGGGAGAAAACGAGCAGTACTTC.